This TCR beta chain was identified in a study of vaccination effects on CD4 cells after COVID-19. Background on the study: The post-vaccine samples were taken, at the median, 72 days after the second dose. Notes on the study in general: Long after vaccination, the clones induced by infection and by vaccine shrank markedly in size.

The CDR3 runs 17 residues. The germline V gene has CDR1 GTSNPN and CDR2 SVGIG (reference sequence). The V gene end was trimmed by 2 bases and the J gene end by 5 bases; junction bases not matched to a gene: 12. Comment on this clone: The antigen remains unidentified.

Peptide-pool stimulation followed by sequencing identified expanded antigen-specific CD4+ clonotypes in the ViraFEST assay. Cultured cells yielded isolated CD4+ T cells after less than 11 days. Participants received two doses of either the BNT162b2 or mRNA-1273 vaccine. Each well held about 2 million PBMC cultured with roughly 10 ug/ml peptides and 9.5 to 10 IU/ml IL-2. Cultures had half their medium replaced with IL-2 medium on days 3 and 7. Measured with immunoSEQ multiplex PCR; TCRdb has only the in-frame clones, and not every one. The sample has 28,000 or so clones, 83% seen once. The sequence was collected from a human donor who received a COVID-19 vaccine. Some clones in this sample may be carry-over from other donors' samples. The V and J genes are TRBV30 and TRBJ1-4, with 9 positions matching TRBD1. Here the sequenced sample was CD4+ T cells from PBMCs cultured with HCoV-NL63 spike peptides, taken after COVID-19 vaccination. CDR3 loop: CAWSHLRTGQGNEKLFF. Written as DNA, the CDR3 is TGTGCCTGGAGTCACCTAAGAACAGGACAGGGGAATGAAAAACTGTTTTTT.